The entry below gives a single T cell receptor (beta chain) sequence along with its context. The target antigen is unknown. After autologous stem cell transplantation all patients relapsed, and prior brentuximab vedotin exposure differed between cohorts. The study purified CD4+ T cells from thawed PBMCs using magnetic negative selection. This entry belongs to a study of PD-1 blockade in classical Hodgkin lymphoma. Points from the study as a whole: Lower baseline TCR diversity was reported for newly diagnosed patients than for healthy donors. The CD4+ diversity rise by C4D1 was clearest in complete responders. Prior to therapy, complete responders displayed diversity much like that of newly diagnosed patients. Possibly reflecting disease activity or prior therapy, repertoire differences have causes that remain undefined.

Germline V gives CDR1 SGHVS, CDR2 FNYEAQ. The CDR3 totals 12 residues. Trimming took off 6 bases at V and 4 bases at J, with 10 bases between the two ends. Only in-frame clones appear in the TCRdb table, and some are missing; sequencing was by immunoSEQ multiplex PCR. The data show under 30,000 clones, about 85% seen once. This chain uses TRBV7-6 with TRBJ2-7; D not certain. This TCR was recovered from a human donor with classical Hodgkin lymphoma. The sample consisted of CD4+ T cells from blood, taken at baseline. CDR3 in amino acids: CASRGTLYEQYF. DNA for the CDR3: TGTGCCAGCAGAGGAACCCTTTACGAGCAGTACTTC. Full variable domain (outside the CDR3, taken from reference TRBV7-6 and TRBJ2-7): GAGVSQSPRYKVTKRGQDVALRCDPISGHVSLYWYRQALGQGPEFLTYFNYEAQQDKSGLPNDRFSAERPEGSISTLTIQRTEQRDSAMYRCASRGTLYEQYFGPGTRLTVT.